This TCR beta chain was documented in a study of T cells after yellow fever vaccination (dated by TCRdb to the late 2010s). Background on the whole study: Libraries from fractions with low cell numbers were prepared with the SMART-Seq v4 Ultra Low Input RNA kit. To follow T-cell clones before and after both primary and booster YFV17D yellow fever vaccination, bulk TCR alpha and beta repertoires underwent longitudinal sequencing. Two healthy male donors, one aged 18 to 30 and one aged 30 to 40 years, made up the cohort. Blood samples were taken at several timepoints before and after primary and secondary immunization, and bulk PBMC replicates and cell subsets were isolated. Here is what the overall study found, with its caveats: The secondary T-cell response was found to be weaker but faster than the primary response, with a peak reached on day 5 rather than on day 15. Only a couple of donors were included in the study, so the extent to which the findings can be generalized is limited. A small fraction of clonotypes appeared in both the CD4 and CD8 compartments, likely as a result of convergent recombination. Because abundant contaminating clonotypes from the bulk population could be contained in FACS-sorted repertoires, computational filtering was required. Most clones expanded after primary vaccination (almost 98% of CD4 and around nine tenths of CD8) were re-detected after the booster, suggesting that broad memory maintenance occurred.

Worth noting for this clonotype: Its specific antigen is unknown. Base qualities are not at hand, and no much larger clone is one base apart.

TCR cDNA was made using 5'RACE template switching, a step that added a universal primer site and unique molecular identifiers. Priming of cDNA synthesis was performed from both the TCR alpha and TCR beta constant segments. Library amplification used two PCR steps, and the second PCR step added sample barcodes and sequencing adapters. Sequencing of libraries was done on Illumina HiSeq 2500 (2x100 bp) or NovaSeq (2x150 bp). The original pipeline was this. Demultiplexing of reads and collapsing into UMI consensus sequences were performed with MIGEC, and V(D)J alignment was carried out with MiXCR. Vaccine-responding clonotypes were identified with edgeR using replicate PBMC samples, with FDR below 0.01 and a log2 fold change above 5 up to day 15 being required. Bulk clonotypes were assigned CD4 or CD8 identity according to which sequenced CD4 or CD8 repertoire held them at higher abundance. Using fastp at Q25 and MiXCR, TCRdb reprocessed the public reads and kept productive beta chains. CDR3 protein duplicates are merged, each entry listing the most common genes and DNA. TCRdb assigned the V and J calls; the authors' analysis was not used. Within this sample are about 510,000 distinct CDR3 sequences, with just over 20% of them counted one time only. The biggest ten clones account for less than 20% of the sample.

The CDR3, from cysteine to phenylalanine, totals 14 residues. Only the CDR3 region is kept as DNA, spanning 42 bases read in frame from base 1. The junction carries 11 bases between V and J, which are trimmed by 4 bases and 1 base respectively. According to the germline V gene, CDR1 reads SGHRS and CDR2 reads YFSETQ. The treatment or condition label of this sample denotes: live attenuated yellow fever vaccine strain. Two biological replicates of bulk PBMCs were collected at each blood-draw timepoint. A standard Ficoll-Paque protocol was used to isolate PBMCs from peripheral blood. RNA was extracted with TriZol from bulk PBMCs, CD4 and CD8 fractions, and dextramer-positive and dextramer-negative fractions.

This clonotype was sampled from a man aged 18 to 30 who received the YFV17D yellow fever vaccine. The sequence links TRBV5-1 to TRBJ1-1; the D gene identity is not certain. Sample: PBMCs, taken more than 20 days after the first yellow fever vaccination. The CDR3 amino acid sequence is: CASSLSTENTEAFF. Read as DNA, the sequence is TGCGCCAGCAGCCTTTCCACTGAGAACACTGAAGCTTTCTTT. Outside the CDR3, residues come from the reference TRBV5-1 and TRBJ1-1 proteins, so the full variable domain is: KAGVTQTPRYLIKTRGQQVTLSCSPISGHRSVSWYQQTPGQGLQFLFEYFSETQRNKGNFPGRFSGRQFSNSRSEMNVSTLELGDSALYLCASSLSTENTEAFFGQGTRLTVV.